Presented here are 14 T cell receptor beta chains from one specimen sequenced in a study of identifying expanded T cells in peripheral blood. Only in-frame clones appear in the TCRdb table, and some are missing; sequencing was by immunoSEQ multiplex PCR. The sample records about 83,000 clones, around 89% being singletons. Sequenced sample: blood. These receptors were taken from a person aged 18 to 70 in good health.

In this sample, this clone turned up once. The rearrangement uses TRBV2 and TRBJ2-3; the D is unclear. Germline loops: CDR1 SNHLY, CDR2 FYNNEI. This CDR3 has 11 amino acids. With 6 bases removed from V and 10 bases from J, the gap between germline ends came to 11 bases. CDR3 DNA: TGTGCCAGCAGCCCCGGACGAGCGCAGTATTTT. This gives the protein CASSPGRAQYF.

The gene calls are TRBV7-2 and TRBJ2-3; TRBD1 is a possible D gene (5 bases). Trimming cost V 1 base and J 11 bases, with 16 bases left between them. From germline, CDR1 is SGHTA and CDR2 FQGNSA. This CDR3 contains 14 residues. CDR3 residues: CASSLGSLGQGQYF. The CDR3 DNA is TGTGCCAGCAGCTTAGGGTCGTTGGGTCAGGGGCAGTATTTT.

As DNA, the CDR3 is TGTGCCATCAGTGAATCCGGGACAGGGGGCGGGGGCGAGCAGTACTTC. Translating gives CAISESGTGGGGEQYF. J is TRBJ2-7 and V is TRBV10-3; 12 nucleotides line up with TRBD1. This CDR3 is built from 16 residues. Per the germline V gene, CDR1 is ENHRY and CDR2 is SYGVKD. Trimming cost V 3 bases and J 6 bases; bases outside gene matches: 9.

This chain connects TRBV2 to TRBJ1-1, with 8 bases aligning to TRBD1. Trimming at V came to 2 bases and at J to 0 bases, leaving 11 bases not matched to a gene. Germline CDR1 and CDR2: SNHLY and FYNNEI. The CDR3 runs 18 residues. DNA for the CDR3: TGTGCCAGCAGTGAATTTAGTGCGGGACAGGTCATGAACACTGAAGCTTTCTTT. Encoded protein: CASSEFSAGQVMNTEAFF.

The V call is TRBV19, the J call TRBJ1-5; D is ambiguous. Germline V gene sequence: CDR1 LNHDA, CDR2 SQIVND (reference sequence). V dropped 8 bases and J dropped 0 bases, with 11 bases sitting between them. CDR3 length: 14 amino acids. The CDR3 DNA is TGTGCCAGTGGGAACAAAGTTAGCAATCAGCCCCAGCATTTT. Protein sequence: CASGNKVSNQPQHF. The full variable domain, completed using reference TRBV19 and TRBJ1-5, is DGGITQSPKYLFRKEGQNVTLSCEQNLNHDAMYWYRQDPGQGLRLIYYSQIVNDFQKGDIAEGYSVSREKKESFPLTVTSAQKNPTAFYLCASGNKVSNQPQHFGDGTRLSIL.

The genes are TRBV7-6 and TRBJ2-1, with 8 positions matching TRBD1. The trim removed 1 base at V and 6 bases at J, leaving 2 bases unmatched. The CDR3 consists of 14 residues. Germline-derived CDR1 and CDR2 are SGHVS and FNYEAQ. CDR3 nucleotide sequence: TGTGCCAGCAGCTTAGGTACAGGGGGCAATGAGCAGTTCTTC. As protein: CASSLGTGGNEQFF.

This clone was counted a single time. The chain couples TRBV10-3 to TRBJ2-3, with 10 bases identical to TRBD2. This CDR3 contains 15 residues. Trimming cost V 5 bases and J 5 bases; bases outside gene matches: 7. The germline gives CDR1 ENHRY, CDR2 SYGVKD. The CDR3 DNA is TGTGCCATCAGTCTAAGCGGGAGGGCCGTAGATACGCAGTATTTT. Amino acids: CAISLSGRAVDTQYF.

The V gene is TRBV9, the J gene TRBJ1-2; a possible D gene is TRBD1 (6 bases). Trimming stripped 0 bases from V and 2 bases from J, with 11 bases between. The V gene's germline CDR1 is SGDLS and CDR2 YYNGEE. This CDR3 has 15 amino acids. The CDR3 here is CASSVGGQNNYGYTF. The DNA for the CDR3 is TGTGCCAGCAGCGTAGGTGGACAGAACAACTATGGCTACACCTTC.

The chain uses TRBV7-2 and TRBJ2-7; D is undetermined. V was trimmed by 1 base and J by 0 bases, leaving 13 bases between them. Germline CDR1 reads SGHTA; CDR2 reads FQGNSA. This CDR3 is 16 amino acids long. The CDR3 DNA reads TGTGCCAGCAGCTTAGGTGGTAACCCGATCTCCTACGAGCAGTACTTC. Amino acid sequence: CASSLGGNPISYEQYF.

The chain couples TRBV2 to TRBJ2-7; 7 bases are shared with TRBD1. Germline assignment: CDR1 SNHLY and CDR2 FYNNEI. The CDR3 is 13 residues long. V dropped 7 bases and J dropped 0; count of bases not matched to a gene: 3. CDR3 loop: CASTGQASYEQYF. The CDR3 bases are TGTGCCAGCACTGGACAGGCCTCCTACGAGCAGTACTTC.

V is TRBV6-1 and J is TRBJ1-2, with 9 nucleotides matching TRBD1. The CDR3 consists of 14 residues. V dropped 2 bases and J dropped 7; count of bases not matched to a gene: 5. In germline, CDR1 is MNHNS, CDR2 SASEGT. As DNA, the CDR3 is TGTGCCAGCAGTGAATTGAGACAGGGGGGTGGCTACACCTTC. Its translation: CASSELRQGGGYTF.

The V call is TRBV19, the J call TRBJ2-5; 7 nucleotides line up with TRBD1. J was trimmed by 5 bases and V by 6 bases; bases with no gene match: 9. The CDR3 is made up of 14 amino acids. Germline CDR1 is LNHDA and CDR2 is SQIVND (reference sequence). DNA of the CDR3: TGTGCCAGTAGCCGAAGGGGGCTATGGGAGACCCAGTACTTC. Amino acid sequence: CASSRRGLWETQYF.

The chain joins TRBV19 to TRBJ2-1, with D perhaps assigned TRBD1 or TRBD2 (6 bases each). The CDR3 is made up of 15 amino acids. Germline values: CDR1 LNHDA, CDR2 SQIVND (reference sequence). Trimming took off 6 bases at V and 0 bases at J, with 12 bases between the two ends. CDR3 in amino acids: CASSPTGASYNEQFF. The CDR3 nucleotides are TGTGCCAGTAGCCCGACGGGGGCCTCCTACAATGAGCAGTTCTTC.

The CDR3 DNA follows: TGCGCCAGCAGTCCGACAGGTATCTATGGCTACACCTTC. Translating it yields CASSPTGIYGYTF. The J gene is TRBJ1-2, the V gene TRBV5-1; maybe TRBD1 (6 bases). V was pared by 5 bases and J by 4 bases, with 12 bases between. CDR1 SGHRS and CDR2 YFSETQ come from the germline V gene. The CDR3 is 13 amino acids. Looking up the rest from reference TRBV5-1 and TRBJ1-2 gives the full variable domain: KAGVTQTPRYLIKTRGQQVTLSCSPISGHRSVSWYQQTPGQGLQFLFEYFSETQRNKGNFPGRFSGRQFSNSRSEMNVSTLELGDSALYLCASSPTGIYGYTFGSGTRLTVV.